This entry features one TCR beta chain sequence. Its antigen is unknown. This sample is part of a study of cytomegalovirus exposure and HLA in healthy donors. Study-level findings and limits: V- and J-gene trimming of TCR beta was linked (in a later analysis) to a missense DCLRE1C variant. Excluded: some indistinguishable V segments such as TRBV6-2 and TRBV6-3.

Germline values: CDR1 MNHNY, CDR2 SVGAGI (reference sequence). CDR3 size: 15 residues. V lost 4 bases, J lost 0 bases, and 5 bases stayed unmatched. 60 Vbeta and 13 Jbeta primers were used in PCR. In the original workflow: About 10 million shared chains were among the roughly 78 million unique TCR beta chains that a later analysis counted. Sequencing was performed with immunoSEQ multiplex PCR; in TCRdb, only in-frame clones are kept and a portion is missing. D and trimming come from the DNA, and the V and J calls and clone size come from that table. The sample carries 180,000 or so clones, 60% to 80% recorded once.

This chain links TRBV6-6 with TRBJ2-7, with 8 bases identical to TRBD2. Sequencing was carried out using PBMCs. The origin of this receptor is a man between 40 and 49 years old in good health and CMV-seropositive. The CDR3 DNA reads as TGTGCCAGCAGTTCACATAGCGGGAACTCCTACGAGCAGTACTTC. It translates to CASSSHSGNSYEQYF.